Described below is a single TCR beta chain sequence and its context. No antigen is known for it. This sample was taken from a study of T-cell memory formation after mild COVID-19. MiXCR, run by TCRdb on the 5' RACE reads, gives a single entry per CDR3 protein. The table has about 100,000 distinct CDR3 sequences, 11% seen once; the top ten hold approximately 40%. Study conclusions and caveats: Whereas later expanders leaned CD4+, clones contracting day 15 to 85 showed a balanced CD4/CD8 makeup. In pre-infection memory, a portion of responding clones appeared, which suggested that cross-reactive memory joined.

Deletions cut 6 bases from V and 2 bases from J, with 5 bases between. CDR3 length: 12 amino acids. Sequencing was done on a sample of PBMCs or a T cell subset sorted from them (not recorded which). The rearrangement uses TRBV12-3 or TRBV12-4 and TRBJ1-3; unclear D gene. The sequence was obtained from a man younger than 35 who had mild COVID-19 (a few samples of this study predate the infection). Cell type and time point are not known. The CDR3 DNA is TGTGCCAGCAGGGTTGCTGGAAACACCATATATTTT. Its protein product is CASRVAGNTIYF.